The 29 T cell receptor beta chains presented below share a single source sample, sequenced in a study of blood T cell repertoires in COVID-19. Sequenced by immunoSEQ multiplex PCR; TCRdb stores in-frame clones only, minus some. This sample yields some 210,000 clones, of which about nine tenths are seen a single time; about 6% belongs to the top ten. Material: peripheral blood. The receptors here all came from a man aged 55 to 70 who had recovered from COVID-19.

V usage is TRBV18 and J usage is TRBJ2-7, with 9 positions matching TRBD1. The CDR3 contains 16 residues. J gave up 7 bases and V 5 bases, and 15 bases lay outside the gene matches. Per germline, CDR1 KGHSH and CDR2 LQKENI. CDR3 in amino acids: CASSTVLRDRDREQYF. CDR3 bases: TGTGCCAGCTCAACGGTCTTAAGGGACAGGGACAGAGAGCAGTACTTC.

This chain uses TRBV5-6 with TRBJ1-5; no firm D call. V was shortened by 4 bases and J by 0 bases, with 14 bases between the two germline ends. The CDR3 has 16 amino acids. CDR1 and CDR2 from the germline V gene are SGHDT and YYEEEE. CDR3 sequence reads: CASSLRTGNSNQPQHF. The CDR3 bases are TGTGCCAGCAGCCTGAGGACGGGAAATAGCAATCAGCCCCAGCATTTT.

Here the CDR3 DNA reads TGTGCCAGCTCACCAAACACCGGGACAGCGTCCTACGAGCAGTACTTC. It codes for CASSPNTGTASYEQYF. The chain carries TRBV18 and TRBJ2-7, with TRBD1 identical over 7 bases. This CDR3 is 16 amino acids long. The germline V gene has CDR1 KGHSH and CDR2 LQKENI. The junction had 8 bases not matched to a gene; V was cut back by 2 bases and J by 1 base. The whole variable domain, filled in from reference TRBV18 and TRBJ2-7, reads NAGVMQNPRHLVRRRGQEARLRCSPMKGHSHVYWYRQLPEEGLKFMVYLQKENIIDESGMPKERFSAEFPKEGPSILRIQQVVRGDSAAYFCASSPNTGTASYEQYFGPGTRLTVT.

The J gene is TRBJ1-2, the V gene TRBV19; TRBD1 might be the D (5 bases). Germline V gives CDR1 LNHDA, CDR2 SQIVND (reference sequence). V dropped 0 bases and J dropped 4 bases, with 12 bases sitting between them. The CDR3 sequence is 15 residues long. CDR3 DNA: TGTGCCAGTAGTATAGATCAAGACAGAGTCTATGGCTACACCTTC. It encodes CASSIDQDRVYGYTF.

V and J are TRBV29-1 and TRBJ1-1; D uncertain. The CDR3 covers 12 residues. The V gene lost 1 base and the J gene lost 3 bases, with 6 bases spanning the gap. Germline values: CDR1 SQVTM, CDR2 ANQGSEA. CDR3 in amino acids: CSVEVHDTEAFF. Here the CDR3 DNA reads TGCAGCGTTGAAGTACATGACACTGAAGCTTTCTTT.

V and J are TRBV6-2 or TRBV6-3 and TRBJ1-5, with D unclear. The CDR3 is made up of 17 amino acids. CDR1 MNHEY and CDR2 SVGEGT come from the germline V gene. The ends were cut back, 2 bases at V and 0 bases at J, with 14 bases in the middle. The CDR3 sequence is CASSYPGRTNSNQPQHF. The CDR3 nucleotides are TGTGCCAGCAGTTACCCCGGACGGACTAATAGCAATCAGCCCCAGCATTTT.

V and J are TRBV18 and TRBJ1-6; 7 bases align to TRBD1. CDR1 is KGHSH, CDR2 LQKENI, per germline. Trimming at V came to 2 bases and at J to 6 bases, leaving 7 bases not matched to a gene. The CDR3 has 16 amino acids. CDR3 nucleotides: TGTGCCAGCTCACCAATTCCGAGACAGGGTAATTCACCCCTCCACTTT. Translation: CASSPIPRQGNSPLHF.

Worth noting for this clone: At the DNA level, this CDR3 is encoded by other sequences in the same sample as well. J is TRBJ2-2 and V is TRBV12-3 or TRBV12-4; no clear D. Trimming removed 5 bases from V and 6 bases from J, with 4 bases in between. The CDR3 totals 11 residues. In nucleotides, the CDR3 is TGTGCCAGCAGTCTCCCCGGGGAGCTGTTTTTT. Protein: CASSLPGELFF.

In its sample, this clone was seen once. The V and J genes are TRBV6-2 or TRBV6-3 and TRBJ2-7; D is perhaps TRBD1 (8 bases). The CDR3 has 21 residues. Deletions cut 5 bases from V and 0 bases from J, with 32 bases between. The germline V gene has CDR1 MNHEY and CDR2 SVGEGT. The chain's CDR3 is CASSRTGISGGRGALSYEQYF. CDR3 bases: TGTGCCAGCAGTCGGACAGGGATTAGCGGCGGGAGAGGTGCGCTCTCCTACGAGCAGTACTTC.

The genes are TRBV11-2 and TRBJ2-2, with D possibly being TRBD2 (6 bases). From germline, CDR1 is SGHAT and CDR2 FQNNGV. Deletions cut 6 bases from V and 2 bases from J, with 19 bases between. The CDR3 is 17 residues long. The CDR3 nucleotides are TGTGCCAGCAGTCCTCCCGGCGGGGTCTTAAACACCGGGGAGCTGTTTTTT. Its translation: CASSPPGGVLNTGELFF. Full variable domain (rest looked up from reference TRBV11-2 and TRBJ2-2): EAGVAQSPRYKIIEKRQSVAFWCNPISGHATLYWYQQILGQGPKLLIQFQNNGVVDDSQLPKDRFSAERLKGVDSTLKIQPAKLEDSAVYLCASSPPGGVLNTGELFFGEGSRLTVL.

The chain recombines TRBV11-2 with TRBJ1-2; D possibly corresponds to TRBD1 (6 bases). V was clipped by 5 bases and J by 1 base, with 20 bases between them. The CDR3 sequence is 17 residues long. The germline gives CDR1 SGHAT, CDR2 FQNNGV. CDR3 region: CASSGGQGQPLNYGYTF. In nucleotides, the CDR3 is TGTGCCAGCAGCGGAGGCCAGGGGCAACCCCTTAACTATGGCTACACCTTC. The full variable domain, in which reference TRBV11-2 and TRBJ1-2 provide the parts outside the CDR3, is EAGVAQSPRYKIIEKRQSVAFWCNPISGHATLYWYQQILGQGPKLLIQFQNNGVVDDSQLPKDRFSAERLKGVDSTLKIQPAKLEDSAVYLCASSGGQGQPLNYGYTFGSGTRLTVV.

V and J are TRBV24-1 and TRBJ2-3, with 7 bases lining up with TRBD2. Germline CDR1 is KGHDR and CDR2 is SFDVKD. Losses at the gene ends were 7 bases for V and 1 base for J; bases not matched to a gene: 7. CDR3 length: 15 amino acids. The CDR3 region is CATSLSGVGTDTQYF. The DNA for the CDR3 is TGTGCCACCAGCCTAAGCGGGGTGGGCACAGATACGCAGTATTTT.

V and J are TRBV28 and TRBJ1-2, with TRBD1 matching 9 bases. J lost 8 bases, V lost 4 bases, and 5 bases had no gene match. The CDR3 covers 13 residues. CDR1 and CDR2 from the germline V gene are MDHEN and SYDVKM. This CDR3 reads CASSWGQGRGYTF. The DNA for the CDR3 is TGTGCCAGCAGTTGGGGACAGGGAAGGGGCTACACCTTC.

The chain joins TRBV30 to TRBJ1-2; perhaps TRBD1 as D (5 bases). With 4 bases removed from V and 4 bases from J, the gap between germline ends came to 19 bases. The germline CDR1 and CDR2 sequences are GTSNPN and SVGIG (reference sequence). This CDR3 has 15 residues. This CDR3 is CAWTQTGGGSYGYTF. CDR3 DNA: TGTGCCTGGACCCAAACGGGGGGGGGAAGCTATGGCTACACCTTC.

A remark on this clone: One end of the junction fails to match germline, which may point to a read error. This sample includes further DNA sequences coding for the same CDR3. In nucleotides, the CDR3 is TGTGCTAGCAGCTTAGGGACTCTCGAGACCCAGTACTTC. This encodes CASSLGTLETQYF. This rearrangement joins TRBV7-7 to TRBJ2-5; tentatively, D is TRBD2 (6 bases). Germline V CDR1 and CDR2: SSHAT, FNYEAQ (reference sequence). The CDR3 loop spans 13 amino acids. Together with reference TRBV7-7 and TRBJ2-5, the CDR3 gives the full variable domain: GAGVSQSPRYKVTKRGQDVTLRCDPISSHATLYWYQQALGQGPEFLTYFNYEAQPDKSGLPSDRFSAERPEGSISTLTIQRTEQRDSAMYRCASSLGTLETQYFGPGTRLLVL.

V is TRBV3-1 (or the pseudogene TRBV3-2) and J is TRBJ2-1; 12 nucleotides align to TRBD2. The J segment lost 9 bases and the V segment lost 0 bases, leaving 6 bases of the junction unmatched. The CDR3 covers 16 residues. Germline V gene lookup returns CDR1 LGHDT and CDR2 YNNKEL (reference sequence). CDR3 protein: CASSQEASSGGAEQFF. CDR3 sequence (DNA): TGTGCCAGCAGCCAAGAGGCGTCTAGCGGGGGGGCTGAGCAGTTCTTC.

The chain uses TRBV19 and TRBJ2-7, with 11 bases aligning to TRBD2. J lost 6 bases, V lost 4 bases, and 8 bases had no gene match. The CDR3 extends over 15 amino acids. Germline CDR1 is LNHDA and CDR2 is SQIVND (reference sequence). CDR3 DNA sequence: TGTGCCAGTAGTACTATAGCGGGGGGGCTAGCCGAGCAGTACTTC. Protein sequence: CASSTIAGGLAEQYF.

The chain employs TRBV6-2 or TRBV6-3 and TRBJ1-2, with a tentative D call TRBD1 (5 bases). Germline CDR1 reads MNHEY; CDR2 reads SVGEGT. The CDR3 extends over 15 amino acids. Trimming left V 2 bases short and J 2 bases short, with 12 bases between. Here the CDR3 DNA reads TGTGCCAGCAGTTACACAGGACACGGCAACTATGGCTACACCTTC. Its protein product is CASSYTGHGNYGYTF.

The chain joins TRBV14 to TRBJ2-3; D is ambiguous. There are 14 residues in the CDR3. Deletions cut 4 bases from V and 5 bases from J, with 13 bases between. The germline gives CDR1 SGHDN, CDR2 FVKESK. The DNA for the CDR3 is TGTGCCAGCAGCCCCCGAGGCCTACGAGATACGCAGTATTTT. As protein: CASSPRGLRDTQYF.

The chain links TRBV10-3 to TRBJ1-5; maybe TRBD1 (6 bases). The V end was cut by 3 bases, the J end by 7 bases, with 7 bases between. The length of the CDR3 is 12 residues. Germline CDR1 reads ENHRY; CDR2 reads SYGVKD. The DNA of the CDR3 is TGTGCCATCAGTGACGGACAGCAGCCCCAGCATTTT. Translated, it gives CAISDGQQPQHF.

The rearrangement uses TRBV7-6 and TRBJ2-7, with D perhaps TRBD2 (6 bases). Germline-derived CDR1 and CDR2 are SGHVS and FNYEAQ. V was cut by 5 bases and J by 3 bases, with 17 bases left in between. The CDR3 is 15 residues long. The CDR3 nucleotides read TGTGCCAGCAGCACCCAAGTGGGGGGTTTCTACGAGCAGTACTTC. As protein: CASSTQVGGFYEQYF.

This chain joins TRBV6-5 and TRBJ2-4; no firm D call. Germline CDR1 is MNHEY and CDR2 is SVGAGI. V lost 10 bases to trimming and J lost 0 bases, with 10 bases between them. The CDR3 has 13 residues. CDR3 sequence (DNA): TGTGCCACCACGGTCCTAGCCAAAAACATTCAGTACTTC. It codes for CATTVLAKNIQYF.

The chain combines TRBV25-1 with TRBJ1-2; D remains unclear. Germline V gene lookup returns CDR1 MGHDK and CDR2 SYGVNS. This CDR3 comprises 12 residues. V was shortened by 4 bases and J by 3 bases, with 6 bases between the two germline ends. CDR3 sequence (DNA): TGTGCCAGCAGTGCTACTTACTATGGCTACACCTTC. Translating it yields CASSATYYGYTF.

This sequence joins TRBV27 and TRBJ2-7; TRBD2 agrees at 12 bases. Germline V gives CDR1 MNHEY, CDR2 SMNVEV (reference sequence). The CDR3 runs to 14 residues. V trimming: 6 bases; J trimming: 6 bases; junction bases outside the gene matches: 6. The CDR3 sequence is CASSSSGRAGEQYF. In nucleotides, the CDR3 is TGTGCCAGCAGCTCTAGCGGGAGGGCCGGCGAGCAGTACTTC.

This chain uses TRBV7-3 with TRBJ1-1, with D possibly matching TRBD1 (5 bases). V lost 4 bases and J 3 bases, leaving 12 bases between the germline ends. The CDR3 sequence is 14 residues long. The germline gives CDR1 SGHTA, CDR2 FQGTGA. CDR3 sequence reads: CASSSTGGHTEAFF. For the CDR3, the DNA is TGTGCCAGCAGCTCGACCGGGGGTCACACTGAAGCTTTCTTT.

V usage is TRBV20-1 and J usage is TRBJ1-2; 7 positions match TRBD1. V lost 3 bases and J lost 4; bases outside the gene matches: 5. The germline V gene encodes CDR1 DFQATT and CDR2 SNEGSKA (reference sequence). The CDR3 covers 13 residues. The CDR3 nucleotides read TGCAGTGCTAGTAGACAGGGCACCTATGGCTACACCTTC. This translates into CSASRQGTYGYTF.

The chain carries TRBV9 and TRBJ2-1; 11 bases fit TRBD2. Germline values: CDR1 SGDLS, CDR2 YYNGEE. Trimming at V came to 3 bases and at J to 9 bases, leaving 8 bases not matched to a gene. The CDR3 contains 15 residues. Here the CDR3 reads CASSAIAGTSGEQFF. In nucleotides, the CDR3 is TGTGCCAGCAGCGCTATCGCCGGGACTAGCGGTGAGCAGTTCTTC. The full variable domain, with the rest looked up from reference TRBV9 and TRBJ2-1, is DSGVTQTPKHLITATGQRVTLRCSPRSGDLSVYWYQQSLDQGLQFLIQYYNGEERAKGNILERFSAQQFPDLHSELNLSSLELGDSALYFCASSAIAGTSGEQFFGPGTRLTVL.

The rearrangement uses TRBV5-1 and TRBJ1-4; D might be TRBD1 (5 bases). Per germline, CDR1 SGHRS and CDR2 YFSETQ. The CDR3 is 15 amino acids. Trimming cost V 0 bases and J 10 bases, with 16 bases left between them. Here the CDR3 reads CASSLVPRGRAKLFF. In nucleotides, the CDR3 is TGCGCCAGCAGCTTGGTCCCGCGGGGGAGGGCAAAACTGTTTTTT. Looking up the rest from reference TRBV5-1 and TRBJ1-4 gives the full variable domain: KAGVTQTPRYLIKTRGQQVTLSCSPISGHRSVSWYQQTPGQGLQFLFEYFSETQRNKGNFPGRFSGRQFSNSRSEMNVSTLELGDSALYLCASSLVPRGRAKLFFGSGTQLSVL.

V usage is TRBV6-5 and J usage is TRBJ2-3; TRBD2 aligns across 9 bases. This CDR3 has 15 residues. J lost 4 bases, V lost 2 bases, and 4 bases had no gene match. Germline V gives CDR1 MNHEY, CDR2 SVGAGI. The CDR3 loop reads CASSYIAGVADTQYF. The CDR3 DNA sequence: TGTGCCAGCAGTTACATAGCGGGAGTGGCAGATACGCAGTATTTT.